A selection of T cell receptor beta chains follows, all from one sample in a study of OX40 agonist ivuxolimab in advanced cancers. Some clones are missing from TCRdb's copy, which holds only in-frame ones; the method was immunoSEQ multiplex PCR. The sample lists over 50,000 clones, 70% to 85% occurring once. Sequences were derived from CD4+ or CD8+ T cells sorted from blood, sampled in a trial of the OX40 agonist ivuxolimab. The source is an adult with an advanced solid tumor such as melanoma, head and neck, liver or kidney cancer. CDR3s include the opening cysteine and the closing phenylalanine or tryptophan. The D gene is left open where the match is weak. Not every row has a clone size; where given, it reads once, few, many or a size class.

>NA|TRBJ1-2|TRBV6-5|NA
CASRVDYGYTF
TGTGCCAGCCGGGTTGACTATGGCTACACCTTC
>once|TRBJ2-5|TRBV15|TRBD1
CATSTRTGRETQYF
TGTGCCACCAGCACCCGGACAGGGCGGGAGACCCAGTACTTC
>NA|TRBJ2-1|TRBV6-4|NA
CASSVNWDNEQFF
TGTGCCAGCAGTGTAAATTGGGACAATGAGCAGTTCTTC
>NA|TRBJ1-2|TRBV4-1|TRBD1
CASSQGQGLGNGYTF
TGCGCCAGCAGCCAGGGACAGGGCTTGGGAAATGGCTACACCTTC
>NA|TRBJ1-5|TRBV2|NA
CASRFTLGQPQHF
TGTGCCAGCAGATTCACTTTGGGGCAGCCCCAGCATTTT
>NA|TRBJ2-5|TRBV6-9|NA
CASSQALQETQYF
TGTGCCAGCAGCCAAGCCCTCCAAGAGACCCAGTACTTC
>NA|TRBJ2-7|TRBV7-2|TRBD1
CASSLGPGQGAHEQYF
TGTGCCAGCAGCTTGGGCCCGGGACAGGGGGCCCACGAGCAGTACTTC
>NA|TRBJ2-1|TRBV6-5|NA
CASSYNRLLDNEQFF
TGTGCCAGCAGTTACAACCGACTGCTAGACAATGAGCAGTTCTTC
>NA|TRBJ1-6|TRBV19|TRBD1
CASSNDGTGSPLHF
TGTGCCAGTAGTAATGACGGGACAGGTTCACCCCTCCACTTT
>NA|TRBJ2-5|TRBV18|TRBD1
CASCRDSAETQYF
TGTGCCAGCTGCCGGGACAGTGCCGAGACCCAGTACTTC
>once|TRBJ1-5|TRBV29-1|NA
CSARVGNQPQHF
TGCAGCGCCAGGGTAGGCAATCAGCCCCAGCATTTT
>NA|TRBJ2-3|TRBV28|NA
CASSLGGYEADTQYF
TGTGCCAGCAGTTTAGGGGGATATGAGGCAGATACGCAGTATTTT
>NA|TRBJ2-2|TRBV28|NA
CASSSTGLVAGELFF
TGTGCCAGCAGTTCTACAGGGTTGGTGGCCGGGGAGCTGTTTTTT
>NA|TRBJ2-7|TRBV7-8|TRBD1
CASSFDAGTGLVGGYEQYF
TGTGCCAGCAGCTTTGACGCCGGGACAGGGTTAGTAGGCGGCTACGAGCAGTACTTC
>NA|TRBJ2-1|TRBV19|NA
CASEPQGPTHNEQFF
TGTGCCAGTGAACCCCAGGGACCTACCCACAATGAGCAGTTCTTC
>NA|TRBJ1-5|TRBV4-3|NA
CASSRERGNQPQHF
TGCGCCAGCAGCCGAGAACGAGGCAATCAGCCCCAGCATTTT